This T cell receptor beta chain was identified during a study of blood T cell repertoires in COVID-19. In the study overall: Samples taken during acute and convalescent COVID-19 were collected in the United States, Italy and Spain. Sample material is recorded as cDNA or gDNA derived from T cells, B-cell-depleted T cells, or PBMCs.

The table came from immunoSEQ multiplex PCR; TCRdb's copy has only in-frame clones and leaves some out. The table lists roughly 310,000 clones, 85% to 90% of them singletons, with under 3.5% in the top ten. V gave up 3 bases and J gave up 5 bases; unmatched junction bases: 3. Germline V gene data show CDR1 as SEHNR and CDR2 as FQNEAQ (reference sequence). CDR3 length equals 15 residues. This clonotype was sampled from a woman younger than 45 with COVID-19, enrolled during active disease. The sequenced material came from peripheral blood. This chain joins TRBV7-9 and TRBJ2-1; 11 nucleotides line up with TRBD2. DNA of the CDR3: TGTGCCAGCAGCTTCCCGGGACTAGCGGACAATGAGCAGTTCTTC. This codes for CASSFPGLADNEQFF.